The entry below gives a single TCR beta chain sequence along with its context. No antigen is known for it. Here immunoSEQ multiplex PCR was the method, and the copy in TCRdb shows in-frame clones only, minus some. Here the sample spans some 170,000 clones, about 96% being singletons. The source of the sample is a study of cytomegalovirus exposure and HLA in healthy donors. General study results and limits: Three chains linked to CMV were shown in vitro to be specific for CMV antigens. Rarity marked most TCR sequences, yet some public TCRs occurred in many donors. Among TCR beta chains, those listed as cytomegalovirus-associated numbered about 160.

The sequence derives from a woman aged 18-29 years in good health and CMV-seronegative. The specimen sequenced was PBMCs.

The CDR3 is CASSPRTVGNYEQYF. The CDR3 nucleotides are TGCGCCAGCAGCCCGCGGACAGTCGGGAACTACGAGCAGTACTTC. The chain is built from TRBV4-1 and TRBJ2-7, with a tentative D call TRBD1 (6 bases). This CDR3 contains 15 residues. CDR1 and CDR2 (germline): MGHRA, YSYEKL. The V gene lost 4 bases and the J gene lost 3 bases, with 16 bases spanning the gap.